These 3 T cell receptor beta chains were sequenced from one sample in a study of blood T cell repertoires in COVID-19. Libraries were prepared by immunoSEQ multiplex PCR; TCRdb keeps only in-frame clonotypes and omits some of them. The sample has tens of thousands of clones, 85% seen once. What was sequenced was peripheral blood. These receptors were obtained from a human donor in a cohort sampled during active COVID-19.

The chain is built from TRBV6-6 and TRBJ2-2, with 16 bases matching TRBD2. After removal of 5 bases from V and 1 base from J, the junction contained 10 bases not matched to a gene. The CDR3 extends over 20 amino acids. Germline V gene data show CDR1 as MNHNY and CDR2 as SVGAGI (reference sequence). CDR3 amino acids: CASSPNAGTSGRGNTGELFF. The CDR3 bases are TGTGCCAGCAGTCCCAACGCCGGGACTAGCGGGAGGGGGAACACCGGGGAGCTGTTTTTT.

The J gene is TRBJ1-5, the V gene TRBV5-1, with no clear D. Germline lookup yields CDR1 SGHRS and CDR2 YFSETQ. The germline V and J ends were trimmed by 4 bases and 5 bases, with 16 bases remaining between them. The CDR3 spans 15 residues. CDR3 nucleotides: TGCGCCAGCAGCCTCTCTCCGGGTCTCTATCAGCCCCAGCATTTT. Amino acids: CASSLSPGLYQPQHF.

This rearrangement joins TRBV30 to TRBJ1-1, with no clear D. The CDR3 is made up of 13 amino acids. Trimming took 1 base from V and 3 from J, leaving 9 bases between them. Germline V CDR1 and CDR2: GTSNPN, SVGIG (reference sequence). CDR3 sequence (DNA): TGTGCCTGGAGTGACCGGGTTCACACTGAAGCTTTCTTT. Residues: CAWSDRVHTEAFF.